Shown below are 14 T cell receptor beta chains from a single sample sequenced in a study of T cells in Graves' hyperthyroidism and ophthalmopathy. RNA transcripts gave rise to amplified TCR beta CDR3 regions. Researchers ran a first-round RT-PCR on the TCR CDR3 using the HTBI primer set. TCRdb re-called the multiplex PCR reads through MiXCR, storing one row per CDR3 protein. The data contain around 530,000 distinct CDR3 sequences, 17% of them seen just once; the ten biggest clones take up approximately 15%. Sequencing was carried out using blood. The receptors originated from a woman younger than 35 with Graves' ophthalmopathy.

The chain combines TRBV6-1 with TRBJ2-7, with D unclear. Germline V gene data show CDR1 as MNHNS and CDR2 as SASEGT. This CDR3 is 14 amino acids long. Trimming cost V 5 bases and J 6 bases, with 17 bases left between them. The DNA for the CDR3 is TGTGCCAGCAGTTATGGGCAGAGACTCGCCGAGCAGTACTTC. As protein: CASSYGQRLAEQYF.

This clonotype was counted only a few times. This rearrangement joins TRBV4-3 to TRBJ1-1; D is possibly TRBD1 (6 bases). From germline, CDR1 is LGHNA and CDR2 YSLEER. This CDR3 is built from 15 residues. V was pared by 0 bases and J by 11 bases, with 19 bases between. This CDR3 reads CASSQEAGGLSVAFF. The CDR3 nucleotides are TGCGCCAGCAGCCAAGAGGCGGGGGGCTTATCTGTGGCTTTCTTT.

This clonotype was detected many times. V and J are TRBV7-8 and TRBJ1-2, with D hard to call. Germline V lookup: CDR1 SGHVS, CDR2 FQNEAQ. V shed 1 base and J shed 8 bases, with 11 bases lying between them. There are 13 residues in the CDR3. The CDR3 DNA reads TGTGCCAGCAGCTTAGAGGGATGGCGCGGCTACACCTTC. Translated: CASSLEGWRGYTF.

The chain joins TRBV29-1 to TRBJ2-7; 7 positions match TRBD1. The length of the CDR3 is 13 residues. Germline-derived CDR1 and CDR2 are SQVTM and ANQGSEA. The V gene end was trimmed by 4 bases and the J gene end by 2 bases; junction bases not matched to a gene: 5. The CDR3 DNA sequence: TGCAGCGTTGTAGTTCAGGGGGCCTACGAGCAGTACTTC. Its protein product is CSVVVQGAYEQYF.

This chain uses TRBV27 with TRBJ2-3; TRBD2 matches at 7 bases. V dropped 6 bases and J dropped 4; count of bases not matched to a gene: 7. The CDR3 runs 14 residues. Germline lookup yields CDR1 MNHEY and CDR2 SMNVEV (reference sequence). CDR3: CASRHSGSADTQYF. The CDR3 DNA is TGTGCCAGCAGACATAGCGGGTCGGCAGATACGCAGTATTTT.

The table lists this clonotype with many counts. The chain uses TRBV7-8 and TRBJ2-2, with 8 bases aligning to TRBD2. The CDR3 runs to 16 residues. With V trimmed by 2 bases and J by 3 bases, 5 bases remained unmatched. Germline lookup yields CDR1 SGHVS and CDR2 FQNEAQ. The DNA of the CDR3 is TGTGCCAGCAGCTTACCCACTAGCGGCCACACCGGGGAGCTGTTTTTT. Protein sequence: CASSLPTSGHTGELFF.

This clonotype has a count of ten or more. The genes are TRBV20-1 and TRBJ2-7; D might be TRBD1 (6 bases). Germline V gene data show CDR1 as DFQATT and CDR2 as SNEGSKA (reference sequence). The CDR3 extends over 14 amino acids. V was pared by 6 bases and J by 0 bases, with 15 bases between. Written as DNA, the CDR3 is TGCAGTGCACTAGACAGGCGACCCTCCTACGAGCAGTACTTC. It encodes CSALDRRPSYEQYF.

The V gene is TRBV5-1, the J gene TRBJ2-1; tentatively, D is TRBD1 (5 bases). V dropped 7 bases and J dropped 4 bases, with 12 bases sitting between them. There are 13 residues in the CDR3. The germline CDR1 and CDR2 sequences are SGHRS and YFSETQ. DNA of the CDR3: TGCGCCAGCTCGACAGAATATTACAATGAGCAGTTCTTC. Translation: CASSTEYYNEQFF.

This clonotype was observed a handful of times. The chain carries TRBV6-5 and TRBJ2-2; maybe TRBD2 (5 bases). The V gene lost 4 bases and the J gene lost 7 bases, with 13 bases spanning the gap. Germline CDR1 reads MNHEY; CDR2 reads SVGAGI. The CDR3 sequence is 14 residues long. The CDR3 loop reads CASSSGLGGGELFF. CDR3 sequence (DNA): TGTGCCAGCAGTTCCGGACTGGGCGGCGGGGAGCTGTTTTTT.

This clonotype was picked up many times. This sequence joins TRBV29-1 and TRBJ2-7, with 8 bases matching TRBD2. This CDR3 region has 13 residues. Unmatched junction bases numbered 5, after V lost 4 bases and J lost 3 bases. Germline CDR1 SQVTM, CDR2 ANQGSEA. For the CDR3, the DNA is TGCAGCGTTGTACCCAGCGGGGGCTACGAGCAGTACTTC. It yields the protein CSVVPSGGYEQYF.

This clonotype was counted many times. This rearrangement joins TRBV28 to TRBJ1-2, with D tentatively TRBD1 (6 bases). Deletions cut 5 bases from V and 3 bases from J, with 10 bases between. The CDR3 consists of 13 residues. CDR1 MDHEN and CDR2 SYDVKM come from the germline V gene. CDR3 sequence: CASSQQGHYGYTF. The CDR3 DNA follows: TGTGCCAGCAGTCAACAGGGCCACTATGGCTACACCTTC.

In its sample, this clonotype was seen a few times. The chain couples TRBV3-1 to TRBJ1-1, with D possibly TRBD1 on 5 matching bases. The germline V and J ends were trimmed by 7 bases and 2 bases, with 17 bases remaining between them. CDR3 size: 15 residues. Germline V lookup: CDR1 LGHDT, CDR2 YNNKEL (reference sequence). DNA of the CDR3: TGTGCCAGCACCTGGGGGGGGGAAGACAACACTGAAGCTTTCTTT. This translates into CASTWGGEDNTEAFF.

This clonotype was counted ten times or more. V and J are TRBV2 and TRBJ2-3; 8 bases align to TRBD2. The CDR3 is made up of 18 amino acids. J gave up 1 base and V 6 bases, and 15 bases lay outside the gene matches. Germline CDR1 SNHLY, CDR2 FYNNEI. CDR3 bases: TGTGCCAGCAGCCGCACTGGTTGGACTAGCTCCGGCACAGATACGCAGTATTTT. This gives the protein CASSRTGWTSSGTDTQYF.

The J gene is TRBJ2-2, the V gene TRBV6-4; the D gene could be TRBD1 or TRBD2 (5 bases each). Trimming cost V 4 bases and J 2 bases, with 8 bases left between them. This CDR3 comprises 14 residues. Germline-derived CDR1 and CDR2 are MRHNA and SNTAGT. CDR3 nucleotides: TGTGCCAGCAGTGTGGGGGACAACACCGGGGAGCTGTTTTTT. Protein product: CASSVGDNTGELFF.